The clone carrying this T cell receptor (beta chain) is termed medium-sized. Its antigen is still unknown. TCRdb analysed the reads with MiXCR anew, one entry per CDR3 protein. The repertoire holds 7,700 or so distinct CDR3 sequences, 45% to 55% seen once, with 65% to 80% in the top ten. The data are from a study of T cell repertoires in cytomegalovirus infection. Study summary: Matching HLA type and CMV infection were both indicated by public TCR beta signatures. Study-level findings and limits: Pooled public TCR beta family frequency picked out CMV carriers with the relevant HLA. Ex vivo responses were dominated by HLA-C-restricted CMV-specific TCR beta clonotypes.

The CDR3 contains 15 residues. The V gene's germline CDR1 is SGHRS and CDR2 YFSETQ. V lost 3 bases, J lost 4 bases, and 14 bases lay in between. The material sequenced was PBMCs, sequenced either directly or after in vitro stimulation (not recorded which). The rearrangement links TRBV5-1 to TRBJ2-1; D uncertain. This sequence originates from a human donor in good health (CMV status not recorded). Some clones in this sample may be carry-over from other donors' samples. CDR3 DNA: TGCGCCAGCAGCTGGGTGGCACCCCAATACAATGAGCAGTTCTTC. It translates to CASSWVAPQYNEQFF.